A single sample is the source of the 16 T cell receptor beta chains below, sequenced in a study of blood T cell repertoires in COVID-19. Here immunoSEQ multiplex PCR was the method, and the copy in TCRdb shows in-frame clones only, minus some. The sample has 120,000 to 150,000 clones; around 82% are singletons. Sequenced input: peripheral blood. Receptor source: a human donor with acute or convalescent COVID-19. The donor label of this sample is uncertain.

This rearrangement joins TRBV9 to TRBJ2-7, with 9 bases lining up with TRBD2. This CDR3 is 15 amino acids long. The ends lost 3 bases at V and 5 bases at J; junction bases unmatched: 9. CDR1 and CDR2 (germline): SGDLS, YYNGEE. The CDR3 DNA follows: TGTGCCAGCAGCGCCCGGCTAGCGGGGCGCGACGAGCAGTACTTC. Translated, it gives CASSARLAGRDEQYF.

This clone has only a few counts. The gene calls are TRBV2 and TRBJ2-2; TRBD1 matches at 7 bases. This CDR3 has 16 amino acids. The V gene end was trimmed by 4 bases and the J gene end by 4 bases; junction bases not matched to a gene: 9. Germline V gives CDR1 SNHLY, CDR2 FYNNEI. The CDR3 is CASSVIRGPGTGELFF. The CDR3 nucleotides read TGTGCCAGCAGTGTTATTAGGGGGCCGGGCACCGGGGAGCTGTTTTTT.

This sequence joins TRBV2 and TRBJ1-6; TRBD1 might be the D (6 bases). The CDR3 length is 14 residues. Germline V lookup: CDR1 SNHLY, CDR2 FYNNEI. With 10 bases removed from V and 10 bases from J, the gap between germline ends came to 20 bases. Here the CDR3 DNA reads TGTGCCATCCCAGGCGGGCAGGGGAAGTCACCCCTCCACTTT. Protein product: CAIPGGQGKSPLHF.

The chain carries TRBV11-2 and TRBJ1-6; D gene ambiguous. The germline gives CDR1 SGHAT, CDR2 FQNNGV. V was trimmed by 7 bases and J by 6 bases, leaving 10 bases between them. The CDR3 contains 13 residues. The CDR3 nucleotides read TGTGCCAGCACCCTAGCCCCTAATTCACCCCTCCACTTT. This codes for CASTLAPNSPLHF.

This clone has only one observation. DNA for the CDR3: TGTGCCAGGTCCCCTTCGGTGTATGGCTACACCTTC. It is translated as CARSPSVYGYTF. J is TRBJ1-2 and V is TRBV21-1. TRBV21-1 represents a pseudogene. This CDR3 contains 12 residues.

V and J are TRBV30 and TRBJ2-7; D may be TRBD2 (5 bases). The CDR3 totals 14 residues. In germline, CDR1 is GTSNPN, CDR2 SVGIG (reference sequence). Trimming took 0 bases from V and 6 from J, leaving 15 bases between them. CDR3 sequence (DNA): TGTGCCTGGAGTGTGTATGGAGGAAGGGCCGAGCAGTACTTC. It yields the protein CAWSVYGGRAEQYF.

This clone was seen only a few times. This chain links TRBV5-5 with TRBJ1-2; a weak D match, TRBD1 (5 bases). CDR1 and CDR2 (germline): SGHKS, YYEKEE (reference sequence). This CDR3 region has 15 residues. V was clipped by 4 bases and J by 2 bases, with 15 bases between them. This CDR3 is CASSVRVGANYGYTF. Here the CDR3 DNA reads TGTGCCAGCAGCGTCCGGGTTGGGGCGAACTATGGCTACACCTTC.

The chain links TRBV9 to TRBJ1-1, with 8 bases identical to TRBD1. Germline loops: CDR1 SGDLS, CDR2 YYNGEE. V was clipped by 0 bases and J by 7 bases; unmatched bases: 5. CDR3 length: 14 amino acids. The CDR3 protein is CASSVVTGGNEAFF. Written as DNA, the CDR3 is TGTGCCAGCAGCGTAGTAACAGGGGGGAATGAAGCTTTCTTT.

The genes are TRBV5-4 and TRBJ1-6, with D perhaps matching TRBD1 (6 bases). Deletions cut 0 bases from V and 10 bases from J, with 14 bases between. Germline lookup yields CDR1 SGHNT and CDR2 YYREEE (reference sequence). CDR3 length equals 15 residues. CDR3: CASSLGQARKSPLHF. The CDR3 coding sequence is TGTGCCAGCAGCTTGGGACAGGCAAGGAAATCACCCCTCCACTTT.

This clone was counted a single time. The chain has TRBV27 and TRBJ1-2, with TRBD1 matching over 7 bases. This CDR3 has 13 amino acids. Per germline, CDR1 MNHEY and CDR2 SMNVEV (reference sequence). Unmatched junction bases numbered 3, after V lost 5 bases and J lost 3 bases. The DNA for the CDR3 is TGTGCCAGCAGTGCAGGGACAGACTATGGCTACACCTTC. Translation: CASSAGTDYGYTF.

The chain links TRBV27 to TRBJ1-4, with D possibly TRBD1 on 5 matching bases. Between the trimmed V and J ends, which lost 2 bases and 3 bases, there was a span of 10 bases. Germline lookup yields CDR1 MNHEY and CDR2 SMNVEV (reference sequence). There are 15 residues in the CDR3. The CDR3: CASSLRGTPNEKLFF. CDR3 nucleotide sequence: TGTGCCAGCAGTTTACGTGGGACTCCTAATGAAAAACTGTTTTTT.

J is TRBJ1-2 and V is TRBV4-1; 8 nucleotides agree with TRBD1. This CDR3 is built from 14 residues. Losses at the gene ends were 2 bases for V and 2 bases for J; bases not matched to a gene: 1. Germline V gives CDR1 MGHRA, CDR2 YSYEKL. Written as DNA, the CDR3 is TGCGCCAGCAGCCAAACAGGGGGAAACTATGGCTACACCTTC. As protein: CASSQTGGNYGYTF.

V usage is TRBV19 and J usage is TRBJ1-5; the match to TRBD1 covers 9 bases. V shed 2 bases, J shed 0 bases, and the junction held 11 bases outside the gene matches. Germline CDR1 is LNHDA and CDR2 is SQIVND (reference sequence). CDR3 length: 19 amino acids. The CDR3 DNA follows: TGTGCCAGTAGTATACCGGGACAGGGAACTTATTATAGCAATCAGCCCCAGCATTTT. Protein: CASSIPGQGTYYSNQPQHF.

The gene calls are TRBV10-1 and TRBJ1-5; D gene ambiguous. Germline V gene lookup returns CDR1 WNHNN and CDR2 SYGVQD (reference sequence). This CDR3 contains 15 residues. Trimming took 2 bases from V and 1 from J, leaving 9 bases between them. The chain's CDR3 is CASSEGRLSNQPQHF. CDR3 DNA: TGCGCCAGCAGTGAGGGGCGCCTCAGCAATCAGCCCCAGCATTTT.

The CDR3, as DNA: TGTGCCACCAGCCCCCCGGGCAGGGGCTATAGCAATCAGCCCCAGCATTTT. Translated: CATSPPGRGYSNQPQHF. This chain links TRBV15 with TRBJ1-5, with a tentative D call TRBD1 (6 bases). Germline assignment: CDR1 LNHNV and CDR2 YYDKDF (reference sequence). There are 17 residues in the CDR3. The V and J ends lost 5 bases and 0 bases respectively, with 17 bases between them.

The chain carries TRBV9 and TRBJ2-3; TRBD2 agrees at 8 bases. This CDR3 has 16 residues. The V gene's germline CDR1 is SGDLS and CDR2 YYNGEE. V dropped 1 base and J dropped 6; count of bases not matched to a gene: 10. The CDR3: CASSVRTGGLEDTQYF. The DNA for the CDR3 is TGTGCCAGCAGCGTAAGAACGGGGGGGCTGGAGGATACGCAGTATTTT. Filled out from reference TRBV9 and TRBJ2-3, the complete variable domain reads DSGVTQTPKHLITATGQRVTLRCSPRSGDLSVYWYQQSLDQGLQFLIQYYNGEERAKGNILERFSAQQFPDLHSELNLSSLELGDSALYFCASSVRTGGLEDTQYFGPGTRLTVL.